The 25 T cell receptor beta chains presented below share a single source sample, sequenced in a study of blood T cell repertoires in COVID-19. TCRdb's copy holds only in-frame clones and misses some; the assay was immunoSEQ multiplex PCR. Counted here are about 59,000 clones, about 90% occurring once; the ten biggest clones make up 4% to 6%. The sequenced sample was peripheral blood. All receptors derive from a man older than 75 in a cohort sampled during active COVID-19.

In nucleotides, the CDR3 is TGTGCCAGCAGCTTAGAGAGGAACACTGAAGCTTTCTTT. Translating it yields CASSLERNTEAFF. This chain connects TRBV7-2 to TRBJ1-1, with D unclear. Germline V gene lookup returns CDR1 SGHTA and CDR2 FQGNSA. This CDR3 region has 13 residues. V was trimmed by 1 base and J by 1 base, leaving 4 bases between them.

V usage is TRBV19 and J usage is TRBJ2-3; a possible D gene is TRBD2 (6 bases). Germline CDR1 and CDR2: LNHDA and SQIVND (reference sequence). This CDR3 is 15 amino acids long. With 6 bases removed from V and 2 bases from J, the gap between germline ends came to 15 bases. CDR3 protein: CASSFIGSPTDTQYF. The CDR3 nucleotides read TGTGCCAGTAGCTTTATCGGGAGTCCCACAGATACGCAGTATTTT. Combining the CDR3 with reference TRBV19 and TRBJ2-3 gives the whole variable domain DGGITQSPKYLFRKEGQNVTLSCEQNLNHDAMYWYRQDPGQGLRLIYYSQIVNDFQKGDIAEGYSVSREKKESFPLTVTSAQKNPTAFYLCASSFIGSPTDTQYFGPGTRLTVL.

The chain uses TRBV20-1 and TRBJ2-1; no clear D. Germline V gene data show CDR1 as DFQATT and CDR2 as SNEGSKA (reference sequence). The germline V and J ends were trimmed by 4 bases and 4 bases, with 5 bases remaining between them. The length of the CDR3 is 11 residues. CDR3 sequence (DNA): TGCAGTGCTAAGCCTTACAATGAGCAGTTCTTC. It codes for CSAKPYNEQFF.

The chain couples TRBV19 to TRBJ1-1; possible D gene TRBD1, 6 bases. There are 14 residues in the CDR3. Trimming pared 5 bases from V and 1 base from J, leaving 11 bases between. Germline V gene sequence: CDR1 LNHDA, CDR2 SQIVND (reference sequence). The CDR3 region is CASSPGQRNTEAFF. CDR3 in DNA: TGTGCCAGTAGTCCTGGACAGAGGAACACTGAAGCTTTCTTT.

This chain joins TRBV25-1 and TRBJ1-6; 11 bases match TRBD1. CDR3 length: 17 amino acids. The germline CDR1 and CDR2 sequences are MGHDK and SYGVNS. With V trimmed by 1 base and J by 10 bases, 9 bases remained unmatched. The CDR3 spells CASSEFRGTGGFSPLHF. The CDR3, as DNA: TGTGCCAGCAGTGAATTTCGAGGGACAGGGGGGTTCTCACCCCTCCACTTT. Drawing the rest from reference TRBV25-1 and TRBJ1-6, the complete variable domain is EADIYQTPRYLVIGTGKKITLECSQTMGHDKMYWYQQDPGMELHLIHYSYGVNSTEKGDLSSESTVSRIRTEHFPLTLESARPSHTSQYLCASSEFRGTGGFSPLHFGNGTRLTVT.

Remarks on this clone: The same CDR3 can be traced to other DNA sequences in this sample. For the CDR3, the DNA is TGTGCCTGGAGTGTTCGGGAGACCCAGTACTTC. It translates to CAWSVRETQYF. The chain links TRBV30 to TRBJ2-5; D is unclear. CDR1 is GTSNPN and CDR2 is SVGIG in the germline V gene (reference sequence). The ends were cut back, 0 bases at V and 5 bases at J, with 4 bases in the middle. The CDR3 spans 11 residues.

The V gene is TRBV7-2, the J gene TRBJ2-7; possible D gene TRBD2, 6 bases. Germline lookup yields CDR1 SGHTA and CDR2 FQGNSA. This CDR3 spans 13 amino acids. Trimming took off 5 bases at V and 3 bases at J, with 11 bases between the two ends. DNA of the CDR3: TGTGCCAGCAGCCCCGGGACTCGCTACGAGCAGTACTTC. It encodes CASSPGTRYEQYF.

The chain has TRBV19 and TRBJ2-3; maybe TRBD2 (6 bases). Trimming took 1 base from V and 6 from J, leaving 8 bases between them. This CDR3 region has 13 residues. Germline V gives CDR1 LNHDA, CDR2 SQIVND (reference sequence). Here the CDR3 DNA reads TGTGCCAGTAGTATAGGGAGGGTGGATACGCAGTATTTT. Amino acids: CASSIGRVDTQYF.

The gene calls are TRBV27 and TRBJ1-3; D remains unclear. Germline V gives CDR1 MNHEY, CDR2 SMNVEV (reference sequence). This CDR3 has 15 amino acids. Trimming shortened V by 0 bases and J by 2 bases, and 8 bases separated the two germline ends. For the CDR3, the DNA is TGTGCCAGCAGTTTATCACGGGTCCCTGGAAACACCATATATTTT. Its translation: CASSLSRVPGNTIYF.

This chain uses TRBV19 with TRBJ1-2; 9 nucleotides match TRBD1. CDR3 size: 15 residues. The germline gives CDR1 LNHDA, CDR2 SQIVND (reference sequence). Unmatched junction bases numbered 10, after V lost 4 bases and J lost 7 bases. Here the CDR3 DNA reads TGTGCCAGTAGTACCCAAGACAGGGGGTCAGGTGGCTACACCTTC. The encoded protein is CASSTQDRGSGGYTF.

The chain employs TRBV12-3 or TRBV12-4 and TRBJ2-2, with unresolved D. CDR3 size: 11 residues. V was clipped by 6 bases and J by 7 bases, with 6 bases between them. Written as DNA, the CDR3 is TGTGCCAGCAGGAGAGACGGGGAGCTGTTTTTT. It specifies CASRRDGELFF.

This clone was observed many times. This chain connects TRBV7-9 to TRBJ2-7; 7 positions match TRBD1. Per the germline V gene, CDR1 is SEHNR and CDR2 is FQNEAQ (reference sequence). With 5 bases clipped from V and 5 bases from J, the junction kept 6 bases outside the gene matches. This CDR3 comprises 13 residues. The CDR3: CASSATGRDEQYF. The DNA of the CDR3 is TGTGCCAGCAGCGCGACAGGGCGTGACGAGCAGTACTTC.

This clone was counted once. The chain combines TRBV20-1 with TRBJ2-1; 11 nucleotides align to TRBD2. Per germline, CDR1 DFQATT and CDR2 SNEGSKA (reference sequence). The CDR3 runs 14 residues. The J segment lost 6 bases and the V segment lost 3 bases, leaving 4 bases of the junction unmatched. The CDR3 spells CSASTSGSLNEQFF. The CDR3 DNA reads TGCAGTGCTAGTACTAGCGGGAGTCTCAATGAGCAGTTCTTC.

The gene calls are TRBV5-1 and TRBJ1-2; D is undetermined. The CDR3 runs to 14 residues. CDR1 and CDR2 (germline): SGHRS, YFSETQ. V lost 4 bases and J lost 4, with 14 bases in between. As DNA, the CDR3 is TGCGCCAGCAGCAACCCCGGGATATCCTATGGCTACACCTTC. This encodes CASSNPGISYGYTF.

V gene TRBV7-8 combines with J gene TRBJ2-1, with D perhaps TRBD1 (5 bases). Germline CDR1 and CDR2: SGHVS and FQNEAQ. The CDR3 has 16 amino acids. V lost 0 bases to trimming and J lost 5 bases, with 14 bases between them. The CDR3 DNA reads as TGTGCCAGCAGCTTAGCTCCCAGGGTCCCCAACAATGAGCAGTTCTTC. Its protein is CASSLAPRVPNNEQFF.

The rearrangement joins TRBV7-3 to TRBJ2-1; 11 bases line up with TRBD2. Germline-derived CDR1 and CDR2 are SGHTA and FQGTGA. Unmatched junction bases numbered 8, after V lost 5 bases and J lost 5 bases. The CDR3 is 16 amino acids. CDR3 sequence reads: CASSPEGLAANNEQFF. The CDR3 nucleotides read TGTGCCAGCAGCCCAGAGGGACTAGCGGCAAACAATGAGCAGTTCTTC.

The chain combines TRBV25-1 with TRBJ1-4; D not resolved. Trimming took 1 base from V and 0 from J, leaving 9 bases between them. The CDR3 is 16 residues long. From germline, CDR1 is MGHDK and CDR2 SYGVNS. CDR3 residues: CASSEFRGATNEKLFF. The CDR3 nucleotides read TGTGCCAGCAGTGAATTCCGGGGAGCAACTAATGAAAAACTGTTTTTT.

This clone was picked up one time. The chain links TRBV7-9 to TRBJ1-2; TRBD1 matches 9 bases. Germline CDR1 SEHNR, CDR2 FQNEAQ (reference sequence). J was trimmed by 5 bases and V by 1 base; bases with no gene match: 5. The CDR3 has 15 residues. The DNA for the CDR3 is TGTGCCAGCAGCTTAGGGGGACAGGGCGTTTATGGCTACACCTTC. Translating it yields CASSLGGQGVYGYTF. Full variable domain (rest looked up from reference TRBV7-9 and TRBJ1-2): DTGVSQNPRHKITKRGQNVTFRCDPISEHNRLYWYRQTLGQGPEFLTYFQNEAQLEKSRLLSDRFSAERPKGSFSTLEIQRTEQGDSAMYLCASSLGGQGVYGYTFGSGTRLTVV.

The chain uses TRBV30 and TRBJ2-7, with D possibly matching TRBD2 (5 bases). V shed 2 bases and J shed 1 base, with 6 bases lying between them. The CDR3 totals 12 residues. Germline loops: CDR1 GTSNPN, CDR2 SVGIG (reference sequence). CDR3 DNA sequence: TGTGCCTGGAGTCGGGGTTCCTACGAGCAGTACTTC. Its translation: CAWSRGSYEQYF.

V is TRBV20-1 and J is TRBJ2-4; 9 bases agree with TRBD2. This CDR3 is 18 amino acids long. Germline CDR1 reads DFQATT; CDR2 reads SNEGSKA (reference sequence). The V gene end was trimmed by 3 bases and the J gene end by 2 bases; junction bases not matched to a gene: 14. CDR3 protein: CSASEAGGPYGSKNIQYF. As DNA, the CDR3 is TGCAGTGCTAGTGAGGCGGGGGGGCCGTATGGGTCCAAAAACATTCAGTACTTC.

This chain links TRBV5-6 with TRBJ2-6; 9 positions match TRBD1. This CDR3 spans 17 amino acids. Trimming at V came to 5 bases and at J to 0 bases, leaving 6 bases not matched to a gene. CDR1 is SGHDT and CDR2 is YYEEEE in the germline V gene. This CDR3 reads CASSSGQGFSGANVLTF. The CDR3 DNA follows: TGTGCCAGCAGTTCGGGACAGGGCTTCTCTGGGGCCAACGTCCTGACTTTC.

This chain joins TRBV7-9 and TRBJ2-3, with 8 nucleotides matching TRBD1. This CDR3 is built from 16 residues. From germline, CDR1 is SEHNR and CDR2 FQNEAQ (reference sequence). Germline trimming cut 1 base from V and 4 bases from J; bases unmatched to any gene: 7. The CDR3 DNA reads TGTGCCAGCAGCTTAGGCGGACAGGGTTTTTCAGATACGCAGTATTTT. It codes for CASSLGGQGFSDTQYF.

The chain recombines TRBV4-1 with TRBJ2-5, with TRBD2 identical over 7 bases. Germline CDR1 MGHRA, CDR2 YSYEKL. The CDR3 contains 15 residues. V was clipped by 0 bases and J by 2 bases; unmatched bases: 3. CDR3 amino acids: CASSQETAGQETQYF. DNA of the CDR3: TGCGCCAGCAGCCAAGAAACAGCGGGGCAAGAGACCCAGTACTTC.

V and J are TRBV10-3 and TRBJ2-7; 12 bases line up with TRBD1. Germline CDR1 is ENHRY and CDR2 is SYGVKD. Trimming at V came to 6 bases and at J to 5 bases, leaving 8 bases not matched to a gene. This CDR3 contains 15 residues. This CDR3 reads CAIRDRDRGLDEQYF. CDR3 bases: TGTGCCATCAGAGACCGGGACAGGGGGCTCGACGAGCAGTACTTC.

Only one count was recorded for this clone. The junction shows a germline mismatch at one end, possibly a read error. The chain employs TRBV7-2 and TRBJ2-7; 11 nucleotides agree with TRBD2. CDR1 is SGHTA, CDR2 FQGNSA, per germline. The CDR3 is 16 residues long. The chain's CDR3 is CASSLATSGSLYEQYF. DNA for the CDR3: TGTGCCAGCAGTTTAGCAACTAGCGGGAGTCTCTACGAGCAGTACTTC.